The sample holds a few counts of the clone carrying this T cell receptor (beta chain). Antigen specificity is unknown. These data come from a study of T-cell memory formation after mild COVID-19. Study-level results: Among CD4+ contracting clones, most were CM and EM, and CD8+ ones EMRA. Among clones contracting day 15 to 85, CD4/CD8 was balanced, whereas later expanders leaned CD4+.

The V gene's germline CDR1 is LGHNA and CDR2 YSLEER. Trimming took off 1 base at V and 4 bases at J, with 9 bases between the two ends. The CDR3 has 14 amino acids. TCRdb analysed the 5' RACE reads with MiXCR anew, one entry per CDR3 protein. Of around 430,000 distinct CDR3 sequences in the sample, approximately 15% were seen once. The clonotype comes from a young man who had mild COVID-19 (a few samples of this study predate the infection). Cell type and time point are not known. The chain joins TRBV4-3 to TRBJ2-3; weak D call: TRBD2 (6 bases). Input material: PBMCs or a T cell subset sorted from them (not recorded which). The CDR3: CASSQVGEADTQYF. The CDR3 DNA follows: TGCGCCAGCAGCCAAGTGGGGGAGGCAGATACGCAGTATTTT.